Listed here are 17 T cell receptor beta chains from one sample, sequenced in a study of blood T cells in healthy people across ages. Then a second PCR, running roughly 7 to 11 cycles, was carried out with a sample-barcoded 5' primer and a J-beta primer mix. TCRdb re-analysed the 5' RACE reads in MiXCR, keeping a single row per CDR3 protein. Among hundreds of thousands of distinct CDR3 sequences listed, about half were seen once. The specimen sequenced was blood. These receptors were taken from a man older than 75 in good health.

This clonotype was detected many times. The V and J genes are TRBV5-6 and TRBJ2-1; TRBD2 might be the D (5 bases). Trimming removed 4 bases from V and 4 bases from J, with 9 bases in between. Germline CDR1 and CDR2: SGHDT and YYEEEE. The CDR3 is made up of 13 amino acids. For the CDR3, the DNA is TGTGCCAGCAGCGTGGGAGATTACAATGAGCAGTTCTTC. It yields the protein CASSVGDYNEQFF.

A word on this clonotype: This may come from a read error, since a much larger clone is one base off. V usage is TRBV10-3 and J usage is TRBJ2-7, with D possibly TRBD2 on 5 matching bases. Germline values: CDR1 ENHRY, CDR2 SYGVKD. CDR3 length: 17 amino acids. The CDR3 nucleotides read TGTGCCACCAGTGAGTACCCGGGAATGGGATCCTCCTACGAGCAGTACTTC. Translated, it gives CATSEYPGMGSSYEQYF.

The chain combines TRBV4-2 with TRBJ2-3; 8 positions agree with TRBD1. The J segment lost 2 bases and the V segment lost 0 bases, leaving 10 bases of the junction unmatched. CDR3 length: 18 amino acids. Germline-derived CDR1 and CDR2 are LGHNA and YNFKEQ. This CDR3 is CASSQEKRTGINTDTQYF. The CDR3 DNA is TGTGCCAGCAGCCAAGAGAAGCGGACAGGGATTAACACAGATACGCAGTATTTT.

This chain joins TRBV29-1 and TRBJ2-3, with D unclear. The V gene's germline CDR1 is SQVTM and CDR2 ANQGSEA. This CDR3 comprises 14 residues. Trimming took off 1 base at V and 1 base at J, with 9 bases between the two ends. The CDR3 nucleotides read TGCAGCGTTGAAGGGGGTCTGCGCACAGATACGCAGTATTTT. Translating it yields CSVEGGLRTDTQYF.

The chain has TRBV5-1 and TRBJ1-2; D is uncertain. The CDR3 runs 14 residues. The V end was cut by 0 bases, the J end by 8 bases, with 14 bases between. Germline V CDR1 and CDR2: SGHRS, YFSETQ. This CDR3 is CASSLAPARGGYTF. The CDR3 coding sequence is TGCGCCAGCAGCTTGGCCCCGGCCCGGGGAGGCTACACCTTC. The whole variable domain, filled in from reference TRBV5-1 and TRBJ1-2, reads KAGVTQTPRYLIKTRGQQVTLSCSPISGHRSVSWYQQTPGQGLQFLFEYFSETQRNKGNFPGRFSGRQFSNSRSEMNVSTLELGDSALYLCASSLAPARGGYTFGSGTRLTVV.

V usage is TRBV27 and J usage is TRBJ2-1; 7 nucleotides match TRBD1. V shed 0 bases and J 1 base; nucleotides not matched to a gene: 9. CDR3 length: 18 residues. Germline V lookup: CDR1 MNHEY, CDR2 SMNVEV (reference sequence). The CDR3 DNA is TGTGCCAGCAGTTTATCGGGGACAGCTACTTCATCCTACAATGAGCAGTTCTTC. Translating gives CASSLSGTATSSYNEQFF.

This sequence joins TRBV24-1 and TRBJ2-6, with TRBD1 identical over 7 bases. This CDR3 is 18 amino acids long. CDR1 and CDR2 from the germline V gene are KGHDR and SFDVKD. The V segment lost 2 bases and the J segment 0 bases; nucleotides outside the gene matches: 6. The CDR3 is CATSDSTGSLSGANVLTF. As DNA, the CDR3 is TGTGCCACCAGTGATTCGACAGGGTCCCTCTCTGGGGCCAACGTCCTGACTTTC.

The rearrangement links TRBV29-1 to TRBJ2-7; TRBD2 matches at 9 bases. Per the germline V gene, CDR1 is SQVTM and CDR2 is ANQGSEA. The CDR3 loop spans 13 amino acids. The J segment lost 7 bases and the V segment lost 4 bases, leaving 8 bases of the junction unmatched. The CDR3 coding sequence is TGCAGCGTTGTCGCGGGAGGGATCAATGAGCAGTACTTC. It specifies CSVVAGGINEQYF.

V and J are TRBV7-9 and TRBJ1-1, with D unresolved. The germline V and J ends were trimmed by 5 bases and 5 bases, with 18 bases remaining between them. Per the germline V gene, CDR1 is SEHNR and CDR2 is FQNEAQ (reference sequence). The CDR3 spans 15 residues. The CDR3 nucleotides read TGTGCCAGCAGCCCGCGGACGGGCGCGGGTACTGAAGCTTTCTTT. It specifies CASSPRTGAGTEAFF.

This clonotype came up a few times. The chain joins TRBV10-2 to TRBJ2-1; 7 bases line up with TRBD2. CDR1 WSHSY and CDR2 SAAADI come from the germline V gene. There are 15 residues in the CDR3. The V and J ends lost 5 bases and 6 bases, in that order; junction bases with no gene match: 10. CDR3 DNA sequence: TGCGCCAGCAGTCCCCCGGGGGGTGGGTGCAATGAGCAGTTCTTC. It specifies CASSPPGGGCNEQFF.

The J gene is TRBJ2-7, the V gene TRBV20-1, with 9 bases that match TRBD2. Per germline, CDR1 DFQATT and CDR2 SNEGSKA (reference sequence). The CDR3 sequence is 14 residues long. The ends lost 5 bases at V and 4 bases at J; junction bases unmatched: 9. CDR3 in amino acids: CSACCPGLAYEQYF. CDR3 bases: TGCAGTGCTTGCTGCCCGGGACTAGCTTACGAGCAGTACTTC.

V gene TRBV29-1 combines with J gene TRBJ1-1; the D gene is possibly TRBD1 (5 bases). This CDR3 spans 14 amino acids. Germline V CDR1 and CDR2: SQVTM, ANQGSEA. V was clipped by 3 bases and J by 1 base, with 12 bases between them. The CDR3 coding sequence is TGCAGCGTTGACACGGGGCAGAGGAACACTGAAGCTTTCTTT. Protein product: CSVDTGQRNTEAFF.

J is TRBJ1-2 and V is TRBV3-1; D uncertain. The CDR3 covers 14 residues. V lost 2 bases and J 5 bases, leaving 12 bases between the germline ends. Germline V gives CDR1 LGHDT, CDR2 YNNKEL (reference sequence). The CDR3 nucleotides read TGTGCCAGCAGCCAACGGGAAAGCAGTTATGGCTACACCTTC. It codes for CASSQRESSYGYTF.

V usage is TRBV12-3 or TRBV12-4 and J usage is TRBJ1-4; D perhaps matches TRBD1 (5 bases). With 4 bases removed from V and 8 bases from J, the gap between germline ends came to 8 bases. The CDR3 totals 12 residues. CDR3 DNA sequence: TGTGCCAGCAGTTCCGGGGCGGAAAAACTGTTTTTT. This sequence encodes CASSSGAEKLFF.

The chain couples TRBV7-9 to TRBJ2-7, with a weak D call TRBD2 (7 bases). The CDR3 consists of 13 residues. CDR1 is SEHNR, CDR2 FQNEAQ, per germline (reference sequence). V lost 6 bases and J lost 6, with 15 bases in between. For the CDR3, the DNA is TGTGCCAGCAGGTCGGGGGGCCTCTCCGAGCAGTACTTC. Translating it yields CASRSGGLSEQYF.

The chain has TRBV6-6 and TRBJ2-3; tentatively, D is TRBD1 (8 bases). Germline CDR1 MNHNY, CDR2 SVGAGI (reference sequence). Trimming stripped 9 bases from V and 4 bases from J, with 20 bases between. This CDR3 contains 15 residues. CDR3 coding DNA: TGTGCCAGTGTCTACAGGGGGGGGCGGTCAGATACGCAGTATTTT. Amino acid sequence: CASVYRGGRSDTQYF.

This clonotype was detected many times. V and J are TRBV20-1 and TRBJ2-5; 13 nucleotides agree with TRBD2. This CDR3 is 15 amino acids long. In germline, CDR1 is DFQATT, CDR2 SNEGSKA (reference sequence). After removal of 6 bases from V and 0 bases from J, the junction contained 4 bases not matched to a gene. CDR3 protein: CSARTSGSHQETQYF. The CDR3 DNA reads TGCAGTGCCCGGACTAGCGGGAGCCACCAAGAGACCCAGTACTTC.